This T cell receptor (beta chain) stems from a study of T cell clonality in common variable immunodeficiency. Study results and caveats: In common variable immunodeficiency, TCR beta chains reportedly carried fewer deletions and N-nucleotide insertions.

The method was immunoSEQ multiplex PCR; TCRdb's version includes in-frame clones alone and lacks a portion of them. This repertoire includes 15,000 to 16,000 clones. Regarding this clone: Its antigen remains unknown. The CDR3 extends 3 residues past the end of the read, so its final part is completed from the germline J gene.

Of CVID subjects, some 15 were female and 25 to 30 male, mean age roughly 40. Caucasian heritage predominated among both patients and controls. The CDR3 spans 17 residues. The trim removed 0 bases at V and 5 bases at J, leaving 10 bases unmatched. From germline, CDR1 is DFQATT and CDR2 SNEGSKA (reference sequence). The sequence came from a human donor with common variable immunodeficiency. Specimen: peripheral blood mononuclear cells. The rearrangement joins TRBV20-1 to TRBJ2-7; 13 bases map to TRBD2. CDR3: CSARDKELAGGPHEQYF. The covered CDR3 bases are TGCAGTGCTAGAGATAAGGAACTAGCGGGAGGGCCCCACGAG.